Listed below are T cell receptor beta chains from one sample, sequenced in a study of blood T cell repertoires in COVID-19. TCRdb's table, derived via immunoSEQ multiplex PCR, lists solely in-frame clones and lacks some. The sample includes 300,000 to 400,000 clones, about nine tenths of them seen just once. Sequenced sample: peripheral blood. The receptors were gathered from a man aged 30 to 39 with COVID-19, enrolled during active disease. The CDR3 runs from the conserved cysteine through the conserved F or W. Each record gives: CDR3 length, clone size, D gene, J gene, V gene, CDR3 protein, CDR3 DNA. The D gene is left open where the match is weak. Clone size is not always given. Where it is, it says once, few, many or a class for expanded clones.

14 . . TRBJ2-2 TRBV28 CASKNNGVTGELFF TGTGCCAGCAAAAACAACGGGGTCACCGGGGAGCTGTTTTTT
14 . . TRBJ2-2 TRBV7-9 CASSWGAAHRELFF TGTGCCAGCAGCTGGGGCGCAGCACACCGGGAGCTGTTTTTT
15 . . TRBJ1-4 TRBV3-1/TRBV3-2 CASSPTGPPYEKLFF TGTGCCAGCAGCCCAACAGGTCCCCCGTATGAAAAACTGTTTTTT
15 . TRBD1 TRBJ2-7 TRBV25-1 CASSGTGTGEFRQYF TGTGCCAGCAGTGGAACCGGGACAGGCGAATTCCGGCAGTACTTC
16 few TRBD1 TRBJ1-5 TRBV27 CASSTFGQGKDQPQHF TGTGCCAGCAGTACCTTCGGACAGGGGAAAGATCAGCCCCAGCATTTT
17 . TRBD2 TRBJ2-3 TRBV5-1 CASSLGSTSGAPDTQYF TGCGCCAGCAGCTTGGGGAGCACTAGCGGGGCCCCAGATACGCAGTATTTT
14 . . TRBJ1-1 TRBV11-2 CASSLVAGATEAFF TGTGCCAGCAGCTTAGTGGCGGGGGCCACTGAAGCTTTCTTT
15 . TRBD1 TRBJ1-1 TRBV7-9 CASSLMGQGVTEAFF TGTGCCAGCAGCTTAATGGGACAGGGAGTAACTGAAGCTTTCTTT
16 . TRBD2 TRBJ2-2 TRBV13 CASMRLAGAAAGELFF TGTGCCAGCATGCGACTAGCGGGAGCCGCCGCCGGGGAGCTGTTTTTT
13 . TRBD2 TRBJ2-7 TRBV6-5 CASTSGTSYEQYF TGTGCCAGCACCAGCGGGACTTCCTACGAGCAGTACTTC
13 once . TRBJ2-1 TRBV11-2 CASSLDGWNEQFF TGTGCCAGCAGCTTAGACGGGTGGAATGAGCAGTTCTTC